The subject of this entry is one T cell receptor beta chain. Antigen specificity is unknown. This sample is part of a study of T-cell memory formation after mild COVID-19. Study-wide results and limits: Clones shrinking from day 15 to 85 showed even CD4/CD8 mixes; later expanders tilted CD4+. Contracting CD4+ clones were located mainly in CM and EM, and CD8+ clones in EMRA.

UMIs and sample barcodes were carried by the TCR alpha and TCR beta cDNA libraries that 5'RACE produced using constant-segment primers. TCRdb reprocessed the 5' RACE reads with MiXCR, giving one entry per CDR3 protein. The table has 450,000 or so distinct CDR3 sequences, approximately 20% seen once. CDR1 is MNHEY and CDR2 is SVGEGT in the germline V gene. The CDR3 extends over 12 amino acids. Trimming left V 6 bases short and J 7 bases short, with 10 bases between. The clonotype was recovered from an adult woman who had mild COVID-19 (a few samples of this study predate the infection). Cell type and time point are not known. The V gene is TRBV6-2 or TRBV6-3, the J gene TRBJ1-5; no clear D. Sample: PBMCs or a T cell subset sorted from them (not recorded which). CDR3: CASSQIIQPQHF. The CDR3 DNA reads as TGTGCCAGCAGCCAGATAATACAGCCCCAGCATTTT.